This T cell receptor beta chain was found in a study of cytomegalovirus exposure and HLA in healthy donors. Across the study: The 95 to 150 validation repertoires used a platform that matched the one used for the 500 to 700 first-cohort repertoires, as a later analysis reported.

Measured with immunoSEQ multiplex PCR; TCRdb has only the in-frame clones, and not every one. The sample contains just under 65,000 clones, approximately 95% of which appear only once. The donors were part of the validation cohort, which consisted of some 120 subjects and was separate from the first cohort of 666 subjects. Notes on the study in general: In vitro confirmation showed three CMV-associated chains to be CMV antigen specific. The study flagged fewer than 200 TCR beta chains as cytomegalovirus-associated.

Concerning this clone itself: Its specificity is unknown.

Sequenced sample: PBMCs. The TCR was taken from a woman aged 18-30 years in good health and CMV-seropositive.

The CDR3 bases are TGTGCCAGCAGCTTCGACCAAGCTAGCGTTAGAACAGATACGCAGTATTTT. Translation: CASSFDQASVRTDTQYF. This rearrangement joins TRBV5-4 to TRBJ2-3; maybe TRBD2 (6 bases). CDR1 is SGHNT, CDR2 YYREEE, per germline (reference sequence). The CDR3 contains 17 residues. V was cut by 2 bases and J by 3 bases, with 19 bases left in between.